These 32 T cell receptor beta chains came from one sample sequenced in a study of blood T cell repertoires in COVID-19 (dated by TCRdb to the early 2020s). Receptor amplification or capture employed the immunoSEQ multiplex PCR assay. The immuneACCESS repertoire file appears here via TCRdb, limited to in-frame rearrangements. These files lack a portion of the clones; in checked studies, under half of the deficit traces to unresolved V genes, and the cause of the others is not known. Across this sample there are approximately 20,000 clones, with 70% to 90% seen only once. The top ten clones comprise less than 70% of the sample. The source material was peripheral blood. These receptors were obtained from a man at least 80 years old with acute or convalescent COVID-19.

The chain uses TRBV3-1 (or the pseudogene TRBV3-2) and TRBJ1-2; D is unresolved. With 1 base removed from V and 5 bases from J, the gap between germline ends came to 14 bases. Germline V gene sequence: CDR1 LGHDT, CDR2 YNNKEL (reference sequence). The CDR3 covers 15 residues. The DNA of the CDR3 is TGTGCCAGCAGCCAAGTCAGCAGTCCGGGTTATGGCTACACCTTC. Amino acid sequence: CASSQVSSPGYGYTF.

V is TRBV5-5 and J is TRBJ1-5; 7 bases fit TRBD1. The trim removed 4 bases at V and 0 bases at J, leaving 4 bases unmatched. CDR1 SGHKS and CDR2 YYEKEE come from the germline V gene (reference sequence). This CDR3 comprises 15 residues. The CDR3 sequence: CASSRDSLSNQPQHF. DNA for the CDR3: TGTGCCAGCAGCCGGGACAGCCTTAGCAATCAGCCCCAGCATTTT.

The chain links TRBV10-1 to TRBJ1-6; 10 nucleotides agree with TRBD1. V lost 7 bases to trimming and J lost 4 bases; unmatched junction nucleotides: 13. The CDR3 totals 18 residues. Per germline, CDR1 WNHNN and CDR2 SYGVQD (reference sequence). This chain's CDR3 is CASIRDRGLFEYNSPLHF. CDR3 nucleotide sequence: TGCGCCAGCATTCGGGACAGGGGCCTTTTCGAGTATAATTCACCCCTCCACTTT.

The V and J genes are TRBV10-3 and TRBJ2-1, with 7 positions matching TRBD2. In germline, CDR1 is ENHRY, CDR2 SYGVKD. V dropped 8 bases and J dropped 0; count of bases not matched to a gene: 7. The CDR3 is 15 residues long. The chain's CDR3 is CAIGRGESSYNEQFF. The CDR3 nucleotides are TGTGCCATCGGTCGGGGGGAGAGCTCCTACAATGAGCAGTTCTTC.

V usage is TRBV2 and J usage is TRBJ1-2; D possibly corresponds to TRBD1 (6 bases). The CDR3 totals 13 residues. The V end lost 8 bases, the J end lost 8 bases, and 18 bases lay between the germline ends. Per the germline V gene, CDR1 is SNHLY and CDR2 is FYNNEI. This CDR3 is CASAVDRFGGYTF. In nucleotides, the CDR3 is TGTGCCAGCGCGGTCGACAGGTTCGGGGGCTACACCTTC.

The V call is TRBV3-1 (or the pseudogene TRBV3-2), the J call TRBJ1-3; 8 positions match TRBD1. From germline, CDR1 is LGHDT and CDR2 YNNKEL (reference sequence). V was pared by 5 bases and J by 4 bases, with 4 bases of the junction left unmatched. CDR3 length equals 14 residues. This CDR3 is CASSETGVGNTIYF. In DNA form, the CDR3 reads TGTGCCAGCAGCGAGACAGGGGTAGGAAACACCATATATTTT.

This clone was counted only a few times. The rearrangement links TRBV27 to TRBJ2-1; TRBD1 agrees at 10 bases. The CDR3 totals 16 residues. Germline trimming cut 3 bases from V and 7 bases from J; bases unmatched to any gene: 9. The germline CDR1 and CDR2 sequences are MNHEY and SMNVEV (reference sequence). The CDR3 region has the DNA TGTGCCAGCAGTTTCCCCGGACAGGGGGGTGGTAATGAGCAGTTCTTC. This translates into CASSFPGQGGGNEQFF.

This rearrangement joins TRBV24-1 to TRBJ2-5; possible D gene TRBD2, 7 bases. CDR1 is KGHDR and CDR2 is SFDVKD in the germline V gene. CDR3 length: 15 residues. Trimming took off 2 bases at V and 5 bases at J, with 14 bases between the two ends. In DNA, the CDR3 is TGTGCCACCAGTGATTCGCGAGGGGGGGTCGAGACCCAGTACTTC. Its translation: CATSDSRGGVETQYF.

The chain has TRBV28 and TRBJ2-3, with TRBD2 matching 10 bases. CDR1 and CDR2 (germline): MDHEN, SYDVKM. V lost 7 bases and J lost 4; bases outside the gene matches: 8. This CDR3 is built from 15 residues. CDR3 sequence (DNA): TGTGCCAGCAATCCTAGCGGGGGAAGTCCAGATACGCAGTATTTT. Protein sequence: CASNPSGGSPDTQYF.

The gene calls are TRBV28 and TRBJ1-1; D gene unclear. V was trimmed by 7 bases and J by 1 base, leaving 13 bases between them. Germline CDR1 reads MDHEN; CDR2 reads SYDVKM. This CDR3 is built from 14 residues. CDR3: CASISRLRNTEAFF. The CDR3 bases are TGTGCCAGCATTTCGAGACTTAGGAACACTGAAGCTTTCTTT. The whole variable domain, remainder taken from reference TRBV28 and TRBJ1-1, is DVKVTQSSRYLVKRTGEKVFLECVQDMDHENMFWYRQDPGLGLRLIYFSYDVKMKEKGDIPEGYSVSREKKERFSLILESASTNQTSMYLCASISRLRNTEAFFGQGTRLTVV.

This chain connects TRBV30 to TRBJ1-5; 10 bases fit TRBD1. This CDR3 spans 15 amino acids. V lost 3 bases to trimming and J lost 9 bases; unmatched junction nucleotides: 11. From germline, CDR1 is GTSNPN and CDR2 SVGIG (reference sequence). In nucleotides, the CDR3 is TGTGCCTGGAGCGGGCCGGGACAGGGGTCGGGGCCCCAGCATTTT. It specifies CAWSGPGQGSGPQHF.

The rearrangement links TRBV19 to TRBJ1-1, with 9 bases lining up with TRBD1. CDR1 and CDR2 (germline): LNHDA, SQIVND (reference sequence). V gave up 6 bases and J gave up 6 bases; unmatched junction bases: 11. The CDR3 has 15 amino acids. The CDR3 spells CASSAQTGGWAEAFF. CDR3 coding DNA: TGTGCCAGTAGCGCACAAACAGGGGGCTGGGCTGAAGCTTTCTTT.

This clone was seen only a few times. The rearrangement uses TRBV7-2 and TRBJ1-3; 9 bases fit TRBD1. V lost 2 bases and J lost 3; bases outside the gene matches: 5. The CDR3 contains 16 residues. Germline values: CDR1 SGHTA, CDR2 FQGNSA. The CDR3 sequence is CASSLTGGSSGNTIYF. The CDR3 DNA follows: TGTGCCAGCAGCTTAACAGGGGGCTCGAGTGGAAACACCATATATTTT.

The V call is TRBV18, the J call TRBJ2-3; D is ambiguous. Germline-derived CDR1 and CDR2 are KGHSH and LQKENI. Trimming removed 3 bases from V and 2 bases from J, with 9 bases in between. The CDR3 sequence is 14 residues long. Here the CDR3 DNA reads TGTGCCAGCTCACCGTCCCTATCCACAGATACGCAGTATTTT. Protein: CASSPSLSTDTQYF.

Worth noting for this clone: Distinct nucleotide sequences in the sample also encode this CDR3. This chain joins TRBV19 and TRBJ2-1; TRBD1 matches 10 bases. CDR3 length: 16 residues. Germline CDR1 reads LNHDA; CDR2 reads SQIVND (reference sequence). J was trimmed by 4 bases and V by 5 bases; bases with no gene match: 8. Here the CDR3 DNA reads TGTGCCAGTAGTTTCGAACCGGGACAGGGGTACAATGAGCAGTTCTTC. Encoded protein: CASSFEPGQGYNEQFF.

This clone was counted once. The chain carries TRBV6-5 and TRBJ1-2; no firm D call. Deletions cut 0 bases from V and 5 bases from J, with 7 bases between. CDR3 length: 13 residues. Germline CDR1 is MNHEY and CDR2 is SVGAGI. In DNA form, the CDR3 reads TGTGCCAGCAGTTACTCTTTATTTTATGGCTACACCTTC. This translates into CASSYSLFYGYTF.

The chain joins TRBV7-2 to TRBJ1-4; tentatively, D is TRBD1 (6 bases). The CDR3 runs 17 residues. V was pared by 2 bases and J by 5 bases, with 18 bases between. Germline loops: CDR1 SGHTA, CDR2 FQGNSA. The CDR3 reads CASSLFATGTRNEKLFF. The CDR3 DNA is TGTGCCAGCAGCTTATTCGCAACCGGGACAAGGAATGAAAAACTGTTTTTT.

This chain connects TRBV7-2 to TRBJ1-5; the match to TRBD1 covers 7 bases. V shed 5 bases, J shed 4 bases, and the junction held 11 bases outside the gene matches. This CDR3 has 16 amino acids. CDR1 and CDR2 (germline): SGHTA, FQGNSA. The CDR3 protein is CASSQRRQGVNQPQHF. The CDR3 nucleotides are TGTGCCAGCAGCCAGCGACGACAGGGAGTAAATCAGCCCCAGCATTTT.

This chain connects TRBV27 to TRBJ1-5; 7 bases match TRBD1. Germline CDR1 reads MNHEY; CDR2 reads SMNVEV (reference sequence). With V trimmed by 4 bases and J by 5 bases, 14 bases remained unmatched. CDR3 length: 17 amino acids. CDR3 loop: CASSSVTGKVGYQPQHF. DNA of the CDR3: TGTGCCAGCAGTTCGGTGACAGGGAAAGTGGGCTATCAGCCCCAGCATTTT.

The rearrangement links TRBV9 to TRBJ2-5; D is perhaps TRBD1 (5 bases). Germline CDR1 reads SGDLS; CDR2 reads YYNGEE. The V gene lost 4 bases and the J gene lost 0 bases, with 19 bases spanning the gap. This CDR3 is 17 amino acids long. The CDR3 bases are TGTGCCAGCAGCCCCCGCAGGGTCAGGGCCTACCAAGAGACCCAGTACTTC. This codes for CASSPRRVRAYQETQYF.

Here the CDR3 DNA reads TGTGCCAGTAGTATTTTTAGGGACAGGGCCGCTTTCTTT. This sequence encodes CASSIFRDRAAFF. The rearrangement uses TRBV19 and TRBJ1-1; 9 nucleotides align to TRBD1. V shed 3 bases, J shed 11 bases, and the junction held 7 bases outside the gene matches. The V gene's germline CDR1 is LNHDA and CDR2 SQIVND (reference sequence). The CDR3 length is 13 residues.

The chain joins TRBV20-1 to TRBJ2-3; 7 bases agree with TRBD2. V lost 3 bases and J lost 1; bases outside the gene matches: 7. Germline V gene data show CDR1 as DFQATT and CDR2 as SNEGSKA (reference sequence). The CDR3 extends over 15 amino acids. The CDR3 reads CSASRPSGGTDTQYF. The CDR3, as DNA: TGCAGTGCTAGTCGCCCTAGCGGAGGCACAGATACGCAGTATTTT.

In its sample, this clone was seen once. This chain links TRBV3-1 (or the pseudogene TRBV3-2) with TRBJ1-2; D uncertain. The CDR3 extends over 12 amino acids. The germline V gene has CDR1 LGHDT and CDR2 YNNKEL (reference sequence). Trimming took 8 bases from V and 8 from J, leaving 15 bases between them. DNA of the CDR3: TGTGCCAGCCTCTCCCAGGTAGGCGGCTACACCTTC. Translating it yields CASLSQVGGYTF.

In DNA, the CDR3 is TGTGCCAGCAGTAGATCTGGGGGCCAGCCCCAGCATTTT. This encodes CASSRSGGQPQHF. This sequence joins TRBV2 and TRBJ1-5, with D perhaps TRBD1 (6 bases). This CDR3 is built from 13 residues. Trimming left V 5 bases short and J 7 bases short, with 12 bases between. CDR1 and CDR2 from the germline V gene are SNHLY and FYNNEI. The whole variable domain, filled in from reference TRBV2 and TRBJ1-5, reads EPEVTQTPSHQVTQMGQEVILRCVPISNHLYFYWYRQILGQKVEFLVSFYNNEISEKSEIFDDQFSVERPDGSNFTLKIRSTKLEDSAMYFCASSRSGGQPQHFGDGTRLSIL.

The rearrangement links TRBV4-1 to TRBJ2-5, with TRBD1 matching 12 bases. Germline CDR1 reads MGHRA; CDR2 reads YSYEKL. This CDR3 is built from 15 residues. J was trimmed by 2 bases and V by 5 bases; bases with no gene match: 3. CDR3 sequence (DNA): TGCGCCAGCAGCGGGGACAGGGGGCCACAAGAGACCCAGTACTTC. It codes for CASSGDRGPQETQYF.

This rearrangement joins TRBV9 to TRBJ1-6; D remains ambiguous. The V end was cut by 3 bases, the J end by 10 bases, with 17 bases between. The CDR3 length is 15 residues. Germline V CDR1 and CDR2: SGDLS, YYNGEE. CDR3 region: CASSATFGERSPLHF. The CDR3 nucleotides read TGTGCCAGCAGCGCAACCTTCGGGGAGAGATCACCCCTCCACTTT.

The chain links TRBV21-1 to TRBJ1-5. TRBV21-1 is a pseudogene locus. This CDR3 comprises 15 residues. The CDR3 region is CASSKVAGTKYPQHF. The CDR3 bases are TGTGCCAGCAGCAAAGTAGCGGGGACCAAGTACCCCCAGCATTTT.

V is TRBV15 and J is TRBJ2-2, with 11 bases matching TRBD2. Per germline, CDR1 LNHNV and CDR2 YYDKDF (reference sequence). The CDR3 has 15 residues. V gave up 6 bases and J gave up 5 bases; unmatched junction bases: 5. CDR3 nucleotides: TGTGCCACCAGACAAGGGACTAGCGGAACCGGGGAGCTGTTTTTT. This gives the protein CATRQGTSGTGELFF.

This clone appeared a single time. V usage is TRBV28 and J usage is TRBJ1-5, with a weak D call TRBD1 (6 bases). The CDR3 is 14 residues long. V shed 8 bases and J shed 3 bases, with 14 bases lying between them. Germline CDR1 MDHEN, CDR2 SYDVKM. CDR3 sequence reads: CASGGGGLNQPQHF. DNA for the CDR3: TGTGCCAGCGGGGGCGGGGGGCTCAATCAGCCCCAGCATTTT.

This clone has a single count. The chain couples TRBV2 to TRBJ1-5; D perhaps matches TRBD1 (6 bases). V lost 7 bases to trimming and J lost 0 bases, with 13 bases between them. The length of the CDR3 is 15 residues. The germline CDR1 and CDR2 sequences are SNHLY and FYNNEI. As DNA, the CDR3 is TGTGCCAGCACTCCCGACAGGTTTAGCAATCAGCCCCAGCATTTT. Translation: CASTPDRFSNQPQHF.

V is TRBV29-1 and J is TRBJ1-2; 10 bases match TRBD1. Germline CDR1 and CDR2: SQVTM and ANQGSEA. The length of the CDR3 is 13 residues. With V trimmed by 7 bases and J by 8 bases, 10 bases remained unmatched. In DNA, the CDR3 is TGCAGCGCGCAACACGGGACAGGGGCAGGCTACACCTTC. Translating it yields CSAQHGTGAGYTF.

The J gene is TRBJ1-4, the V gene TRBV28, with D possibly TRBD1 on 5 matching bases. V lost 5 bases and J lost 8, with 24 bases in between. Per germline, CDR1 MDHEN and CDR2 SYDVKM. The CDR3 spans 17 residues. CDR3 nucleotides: TGTGCCAGCAGTCAGGGTAACGTGGGCTCTACTGGGGAAAAACTGTTTTTT. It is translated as CASSQGNVGSTGEKLFF.